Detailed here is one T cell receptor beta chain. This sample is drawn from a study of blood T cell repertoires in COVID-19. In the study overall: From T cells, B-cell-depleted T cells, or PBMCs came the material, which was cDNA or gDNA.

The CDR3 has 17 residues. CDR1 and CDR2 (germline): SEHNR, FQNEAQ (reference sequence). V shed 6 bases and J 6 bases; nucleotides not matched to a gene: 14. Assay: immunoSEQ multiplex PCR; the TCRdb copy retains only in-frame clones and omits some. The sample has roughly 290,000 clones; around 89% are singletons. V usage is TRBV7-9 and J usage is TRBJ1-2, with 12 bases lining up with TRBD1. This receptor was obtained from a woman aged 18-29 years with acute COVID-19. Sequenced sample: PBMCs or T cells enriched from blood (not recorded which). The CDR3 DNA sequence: TGTGCCAGCAGGTGGGACAGGGGGCGCGTCGGTTTGGATGGCTACACCTTC. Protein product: CASRWDRGRVGLDGYTF.